One sample yielded the 5 T cell receptor beta chains listed below, sequenced in a study of blood T cell repertoires in COVID-19. Clones were read by immunoSEQ multiplex PCR, and TCRdb kept only the in-frame ones, dropping some. The sample yields some 110,000 clones, 80% to 90% seen once. Sequenced material: peripheral blood. Receptor source: a woman in her 70s with acute or convalescent COVID-19.

The chain carries TRBV7-2 and TRBJ1-2; 10 bases map to TRBD1. Germline V CDR1 and CDR2: SGHTA, FQGNSA. Germline trimming cut 1 base from V and 4 bases from J; bases unmatched to any gene: 0. The CDR3 spans 14 residues. This chain's CDR3 is CASSLGTGGYGYTF. The CDR3 DNA follows: TGTGCCAGCAGCTTAGGGACAGGGGGCTATGGCTACACCTTC.

This chain uses TRBV29-1 with TRBJ1-2; 10 bases agree with TRBD1. The germline CDR1 and CDR2 sequences are SQVTM and ANQGSEA. This CDR3 has 12 amino acids. The trim removed 6 bases at V and 7 bases at J, leaving 5 bases unmatched. The CDR3 region has the DNA TGCAGCGTCCAGACAGGGGGCTTTGGCTACACCTTC. Amino acids: CSVQTGGFGYTF.

This clone was seen more than once but under ten times. J is TRBJ1-1 and V is TRBV6-4, with D hard to call. This CDR3 spans 16 amino acids. V lost 6 bases to trimming and J lost 4 bases, with 21 bases between them. Germline CDR1 is MRHNA and CDR2 is SNTAGT. The CDR3 reads CASRSLGSSHGTEAFF. In nucleotides, the CDR3 is TGTGCCAGCAGGTCCCTAGGGAGTTCCCACGGCACTGAAGCTTTCTTT.

The gene calls are TRBV2 and TRBJ1-5; maybe TRBD1 (6 bases). This CDR3 is built from 14 residues. Germline V gene lookup returns CDR1 SNHLY and CDR2 FYNNEI. The germline V and J ends were trimmed by 3 bases and 6 bases, with 12 bases remaining between them. CDR3: CASSDTGGGQPQHF. CDR3 bases: TGTGCCAGCAGTGATACGGGAGGGGGTCAGCCCCAGCATTTT.

This clone occurred a few times. The V and J genes are TRBV6-5 and TRBJ2-7, with D perhaps matching TRBD2 (5 bases). This CDR3 region has 13 residues. Germline CDR1 reads MNHEY; CDR2 reads SVGAGI. V was cut by 6 bases and J by 3 bases, with 12 bases left in between. The CDR3 is CASSHPGDYEQYF. CDR3 nucleotide sequence: TGTGCCAGCAGCCACCCCGGGGACTACGAGCAGTACTTC.